Listed here is a single TCR beta chain. The CDR3 has 14 residues. V lost 5 bases, J lost 5 bases, and 5 bases stayed unmatched. Per the germline V gene, CDR1 is SNHLY and CDR2 is FYNNEI. The sample originates from a study of blood T cell repertoires in COVID-19. On the study more broadly: The United States, Italy and Spain supplied acute and convalescent COVID-19 samples. The cDNA or gDNA used as material had been derived from T cells, B-cell-depleted T cells, or PBMCs.

The Seattle patients, enrolled during active infection, were followed longitudinally. Source study methods: For nucleated cells, counts were estimated from reference gene primer amplification. Profiling relied on immunoSEQ multiplex PCR, and the TCRdb table lists in-frame clones only, not all of them. V and J calls and clone size are given by that table; D and trimming were obtained from the DNA. The sample includes 250,000 to 350,000 clones, about 88% seen only once; the top ten take approximately 10%. This chain connects TRBV2 to TRBJ2-4; the match to TRBD2 covers 8 bases. Sequences were obtained from peripheral blood. This receptor was identified in a woman in her thirties with COVID-19, enrolled during active disease. CDR3 loop: CASSYVAGQNIQYF. The CDR3 region has the DNA TGTGCCAGCAGTTATGTAGCGGGACAAAACATTCAGTACTTC.